These 5 T cell receptor beta chains share one sample of origin, sequenced in a study of T cells after yellow fever vaccination (dated by TCRdb to the late 2010s). Library creation used 5' RACE. Sequencer: Illumina HiSeq 2500. TCRdb took the public reads, trimmed them with fastp at Q25, ran MiXCR for clone calling and kept in-frame beta chains. Each entry merges the rows of one CDR3 protein and shows their most common DNA and genes. Within this sample are some 560,000 distinct CDR3 sequences, with about a sixth of them counted one time only. Clones ranked in the top ten supply approximately 15% of the sample. The sample's treatment or condition label is to be understood as: live attenuated yellow fever vaccine strain. The source was PBMCs, collected less than 6 days after the first yellow fever vaccination. The receptors were sampled from a man between 18 and 35 years old who received the YFV17D yellow fever vaccine.

The count of this clonotype is one. The V and J genes are TRBV4-3 and TRBJ2-3; D remains unclear. The length of the CDR3 is 17 residues. With 0 bases removed from V and 0 bases from J, the gap between germline ends came to 13 bases. Germline-derived CDR1 and CDR2 are LGHNA and YSLEER. CDR3 DNA: TGCGCCAGCAGCCAAGATCGATGGATGTGGAGCACAGATACGCAGTATTTT. Translation: CASSQDRWMWSTDTQYF.

This sequence joins TRBV27 and TRBJ2-3; 8 bases agree with TRBD2. Germline assignment: CDR1 MNHEY and CDR2 SMNVEV (reference sequence). With V trimmed by 7 bases and J by 4 bases, 4 bases remained unmatched. The CDR3 sequence is 13 residues long. CDR3 DNA: TGTGCCAGCAAAAGGACTAGCCCAGATACGCAGTATTTT. Amino acids: CASKRTSPDTQYF.

This clonotype was observed at least ten times. Compared with germline, one end of the junction differs, possibly owing to a read error. The chain has TRBV5-1 and TRBJ1-1; possible D gene TRBD1, 5 bases. The CDR3 has 13 amino acids. Germline V gene sequence: CDR1 SGHRS, CDR2 YFSETQ. The CDR3 DNA follows: TGTGCCAGCAGCTTCCAGGGGAACACTGAAGCTTTCTTT. Protein: CASSFQGNTEAFF.

This clonotype occurred a few times. The chain carries TRBV4-2 and TRBJ2-7; tentative D call: TRBD2 (6 bases). The V end was cut by 0 bases, the J end by 7 bases, with 16 bases between. The V gene's germline CDR1 is LGHNA and CDR2 YNFKEQ. The CDR3 length is 15 residues. Here the CDR3 DNA reads TGTGCCAGCAGCCAAGAACGGAGGGGTCGTCGGGAGCAGTACTTC. Translation gives CASSQERRGRREQYF.

A few counts support this clonotype. V and J are TRBV7-2 and TRBJ1-3; a weak D match, TRBD1 (5 bases). The ends were cut back, 3 bases at V and 4 bases at J, with 19 bases in the middle. CDR1 and CDR2 from the germline V gene are SGHTA and FQGNSA. This CDR3 has 17 amino acids. The CDR3 DNA reads TGTGCCAGCAGCTTGGTACTCTTTGGGGCTTGGGGAAACACCATATATTTT. It yields the protein CASSLVLFGAWGNTIYF.